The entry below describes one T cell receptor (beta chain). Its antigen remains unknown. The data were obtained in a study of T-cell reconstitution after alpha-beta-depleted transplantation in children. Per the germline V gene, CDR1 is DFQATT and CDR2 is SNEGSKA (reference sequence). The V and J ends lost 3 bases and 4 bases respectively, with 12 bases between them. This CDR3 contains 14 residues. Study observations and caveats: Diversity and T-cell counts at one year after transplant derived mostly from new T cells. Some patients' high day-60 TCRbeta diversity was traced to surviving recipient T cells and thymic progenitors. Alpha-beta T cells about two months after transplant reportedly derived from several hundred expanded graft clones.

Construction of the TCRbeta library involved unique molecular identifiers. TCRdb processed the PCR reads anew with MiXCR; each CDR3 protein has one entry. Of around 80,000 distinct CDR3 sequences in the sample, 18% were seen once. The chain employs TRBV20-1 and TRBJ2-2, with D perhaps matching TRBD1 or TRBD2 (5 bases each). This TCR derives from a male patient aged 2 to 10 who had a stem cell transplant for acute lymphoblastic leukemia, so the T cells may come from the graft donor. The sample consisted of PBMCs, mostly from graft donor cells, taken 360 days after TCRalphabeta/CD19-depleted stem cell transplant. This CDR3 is CSARGTRGTGELFF. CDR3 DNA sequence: TGCAGTGCTAGGGGGACCCGGGGCACCGGGGAGCTGTTTTTT.